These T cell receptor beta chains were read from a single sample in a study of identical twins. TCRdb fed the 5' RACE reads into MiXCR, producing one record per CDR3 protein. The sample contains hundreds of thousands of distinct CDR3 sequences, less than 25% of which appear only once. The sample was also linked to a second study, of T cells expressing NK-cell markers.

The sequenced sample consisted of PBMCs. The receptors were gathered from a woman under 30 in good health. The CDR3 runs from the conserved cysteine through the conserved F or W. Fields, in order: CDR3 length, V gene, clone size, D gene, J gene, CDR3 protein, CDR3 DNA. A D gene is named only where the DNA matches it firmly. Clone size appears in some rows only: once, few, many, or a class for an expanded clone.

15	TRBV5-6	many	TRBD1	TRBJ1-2	CASRTPGQGLEGYTF	TGTGCCAGCCGGACCCCGGGACAGGGGTTAGAGGGCTACACCTTC
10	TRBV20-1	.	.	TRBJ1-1	CSAWTVEAFF	TGCAGTGCCTGGACAGTTGAAGCTTTCTTT
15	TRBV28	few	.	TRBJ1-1	CASSRETDLNTEAFF	TGTGCCAGCAGTAGAGAGACAGACCTGAACACTGAAGCTTTCTTT
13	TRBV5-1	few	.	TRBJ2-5	CASSLGATETQYF	TGCGCCAGCAGCTTGGGCGCAACAGAGACCCAGTACTTC
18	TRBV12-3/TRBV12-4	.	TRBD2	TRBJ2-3	CASSPGTSGSEETDTQYF	TGTGCCAGCAGTCCCGGGACTAGCGGGTCGGAAGAGACAGATACGCAGTATTTT
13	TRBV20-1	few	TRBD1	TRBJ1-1	CSATHRGYTEAFF	TGCAGTGCTACACACAGGGGATACACTGAAGCTTTCTTT
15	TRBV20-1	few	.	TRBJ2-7	CSARAPAEQTREQYF	TGCAGTGCTAGAGCCCCAGCGGAACAGACGAGGGAGCAGTACTTC
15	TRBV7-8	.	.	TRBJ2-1	CASRIGRGGGNEQFF	TGTGCCAGCAGAATCGGGCGGGGTGGGGGAAATGAGCAGTTCTTC
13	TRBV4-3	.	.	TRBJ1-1	CASSQDYRAEAFF	TGCGCCAGCAGCCAAGATTATAGGGCAGAAGCTTTCTTT
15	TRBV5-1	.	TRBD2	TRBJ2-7	CASSLTGRENYEQYF	TGCGCCAGCAGCCTGACCGGGAGGGAGAACTACGAGCAGTACTTC